Listed below are T cell receptor beta chains from one sample, sequenced in a study of cytomegalovirus exposure and HLA in healthy donors. Clones were read by immunoSEQ multiplex PCR, and TCRdb kept only the in-frame ones, dropping some. The data hold about 200,000 clones, with approximately 85% observed a single time. Sequencing was done on a sample of PBMCs. These receptors came from a girl aged 10 to 17 in good health and CMV-seropositive. Both conserved end residues are part of each CDR3. A D gene is named only where the DNA matches it firmly. Size values are once, few and many counts, or a class for expanded clones, and some rows have none.

clone size | J gene | V gene | D gene | CDR3 length | CDR3 DNA | CDR3 protein
once | TRBJ1-5 | TRBV19 | . | 13 | TGTGCCAGTAGTGTCAAAAGCAATCAGCCCCAGCATTTT | CASSVKSNQPQHF
. | TRBJ1-1 | TRBV6-5 | . | 12 | TGTGCCAGCAGACAGGGTTTCACTGAAGCTTTCTTT | CASRQGFTEAFF
. | TRBJ2-3 | TRBV7-2 | TRBD2 | 17 | TGTGCCAGCAGCTTGGCTAGCGGGGGGGCGGAGGGAGATACGCAGTATTTT | CASSLASGGAEGDTQYF
. | TRBJ2-2 | TRBV28 | TRBD1 | 16 | TGTGCCAGCAGCTCGAGGGGACAGGGGATCACCGGGGAGCTGTTTTTT | CASSSRGQGITGELFF
. | TRBJ1-2 | TRBV5-5 | . | 14 | TGTGCCAGCAGCTTGGTTGCGCAATCGGGTGGCTACACCTTC | CASSLVAQSGGYTF
. | TRBJ2-3 | TRBV18 | . | 14 | TGTGCCAGCTCACGGTCACAGGGAACAGATACGCAGTATTTT | CASSRSQGTDTQYF
few | TRBJ2-1 | TRBV4-3 | TRBD1 | 17 | TGCGCCAGCAGCCAACGTGGGACAGAGAGCTCCTACAATGAGCAGTTCTTC | CASSQRGTESSYNEQFF
. | TRBJ2-1 | TRBV29-1 | TRBD1 | 13 | TGCAGCGTTTGGACAGGGGGCGCGGATGAGCAGTTCTTC | CSVWTGGADEQFF
. | TRBJ2-3 | TRBV9 | TRBD2 | 14 | TGTGCCAGCACCGCGGGGGGGCTGGCAGATACGCAGTATTTT | CASTAGGLADTQYF
few | TRBJ2-1 | TRBV4-3 | TRBD2 | 17 | TGCGCCAGCAGCCTTCGACTGGCTAGCGGGGTCTACAATGAGCAGTTCTTC | CASSLRLASGVYNEQFF
. | TRBJ1-3 | TRBV30 | TRBD1 | 13 | TGTGCCTGCCGGACAGGGGGCGAAAACACCATATATTTT | CACRTGGENTIYF
. | TRBJ2-7 | TRBV6-5 | TRBD2 | 14 | TGTGCCAGCAGTTACGCGGGAGAACCCTACGAGCAGTACTTT | CASSYAGEPYEQYF
. | TRBJ2-3 | TRBV5-6 | TRBD2 | 17 | TGTGCCAGCAGCTTGGTACGGCTAGCGGTTAGCACAGATACGCAGTATTTT | CASSLVRLAVSTDTQYF
. | TRBJ2-6 | TRBV7-2 | . | 15 | TGTGCCAGCAGCTCGACTTTCTCGGGGGCCAACGTCCTGACTTTC | CASSSTFSGANVLTF
. | TRBJ2-5 | TRBV7-9 | . | 16 | TGTGCCAGCAGCTTAGGGGGCCTCGGCGTCGTGGAGACCCAGTACTTC | CASSLGGLGVVETQYF
once | TRBJ1-6 | TRBV2 | . | 15 | TGTGCCAGCAGTAGGAGCCGGGTTGATAATTCACCCCTCCACTTT | CASSRSRVDNSPLHF
. | TRBJ1-2 | TRBV11-3 | TRBD1 | 13 | TGTGCCAGCAGCCAGACCAGGGGGCCCGGCTACACCTTC | CASSQTRGPGYTF
. | TRBJ2-2 | TRBV9 | . | 15 | TGTGCCAGCAGTCGAGCGGACAGTTACACCGGGGAGCTGTTTTTT | CASSRADSYTGELFF
. | TRBJ1-1 | TRBV5-5 | . | 12 | TGTGCCAGCAGCTTGGTCGGCGGTTGGGCTTTCTTT | CASSLVGGWAFF
. | TRBJ2-7 | TRBV6-5 | . | 13 | TGTGCCAGTTCCGGGACTTTGACCTACGAGCAGTACTTC | CASSGTLTYEQYF